This T cell receptor (beta chain) emerged from a study of T cell responses to AZD1222 COVID-19 vaccine. From germline, CDR1 is LNHDA and CDR2 SQIVND (reference sequence). CDR3 size: 14 residues. V was pared by 5 bases and J by 0 bases, with 11 bases between. Note on this clone: Distinct nucleotide sequences in the sample also encode this CDR3.

Clones were sequenced by immunoSEQ multiplex PCR, and TCRdb holds only the in-frame ones, with some missing. The sample yields around 100,000 clones, about 87% seen once. The source is an adult in good health. The J gene is TRBJ2-7, the V gene TRBV19; maybe TRBD2 (6 bases). Source: peripheral blood, taken on day 0 of MenACWY control vaccination. As DNA, the CDR3 is TGTGCCAGTAGTTCGCGGACTAACTCCTACGAGCAGTACTTC. Translated: CASSSRTNSYEQYF.